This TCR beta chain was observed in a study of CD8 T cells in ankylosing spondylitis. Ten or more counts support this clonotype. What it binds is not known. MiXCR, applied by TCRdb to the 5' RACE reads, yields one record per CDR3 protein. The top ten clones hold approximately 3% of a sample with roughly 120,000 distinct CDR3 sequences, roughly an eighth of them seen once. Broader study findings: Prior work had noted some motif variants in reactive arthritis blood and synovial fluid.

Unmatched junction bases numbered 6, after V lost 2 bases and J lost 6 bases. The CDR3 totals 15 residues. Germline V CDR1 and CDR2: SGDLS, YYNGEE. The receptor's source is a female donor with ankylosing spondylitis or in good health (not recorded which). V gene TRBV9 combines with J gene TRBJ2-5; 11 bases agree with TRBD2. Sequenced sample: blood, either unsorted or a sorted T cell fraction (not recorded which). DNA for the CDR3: TGTGCCAGCAGCGTGCGGACTAGCGGGTTGCAGACCCAGTACTTC. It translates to CASSVRTSGLQTQYF. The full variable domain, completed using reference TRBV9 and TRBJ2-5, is DSGVTQTPKHLITATGQRVTLRCSPRSGDLSVYWYQQSLDQGLQFLIQYYNGEERAKGNILERFSAQQFPDLHSELNLSSLELGDSALYFCASSVRTSGLQTQYFGPGTRLLVL.